This T cell receptor beta chain came from a study of CD8+ T cells in alopecia areata (dated by TCRdb to between 2017 and 2018). Regarding the study in general: The treated patients took part in an open-label pilot trial in which moderate-to-severe alopecia areata was treated with oral tofacitinib at 5 to 10 mg twice daily. Patients stayed on tofacitinib for 6 to 18 months and then had 6 months of follow-up off drug so that delayed response and recurrence could be assessed. For the treated patients, the SALT score, which quantifies what percentage of scalp surface area is affected, served as the measure of disease severity. To study T cell clonal expansion in alopecia areata, the researchers applied high-throughput TCRbeta sequencing to both the C3H/HeJ mouse model and human patients. On the human side, TCRbeta sequencing was run on scalp tissue and on sorted CD4+ and CD8+ peripheral blood T cells from healthy controls and from alopecia areata patients with either patchy or totalis/universalis disease. Biopsies were taken from tofacitinib-treated patients at baseline and again at 4 and 24 weeks into treatment, and several of those patients also had a later scalp biopsy. Scalp clonality was compared among normal scalp (n=4), patchy alopecia areata scalp (n=8), and alopecia totalis/universalis scalp (n=8). RNA was obtained with the PAXgene miRNA kit for fixed scalp, the miRNeasy kit for PBMCs, and the RNeasy kit for mouse skin. TCRbeta CDR3 regions were amplified by immunoSEQ multiplex PCR using 35 Vbeta forward and 13 Jbeta reverse primers.

This clone was seen a handful of times. What antigen it recognizes has not been identified. Per-base quality was not reported, and no clone a single base away is much larger than it. Broader findings and caveats from the paper: During tofacitinib treatment, many expanded lesional clones stuck around in both scalp and blood, and this persistence may partly explain why relapse happens after treatment is stopped. Scalp clonality and the number of expanded CD8+ clones among the top 100 scalp clones were significantly decreased by tofacitinib. The treated cohort was small, with a single nonresponder, so links between baseline CD8+ expansion and response need larger studies. Resident alphabeta T cells in normal human skin are also sequenced, complicating scalp TCR repertoire analysis, unlike mouse skin dominated by gammadelta T cells. Compared with normal scalp, lesional scalp had higher clonality and more expanded CD8+ clones, particularly in alopecia totalis/universalis, a pattern that suggests antigenic drive. TCR sequences shared between patients were less clear than in mice, possibly partly because of HLA diversity in the patient population.

The protocol used for the library was the immunoSEQ multiplex PCR assay. RNA was extracted from all samples and reverse transcribed into cDNA, which served as template for TCR sequencing. First-strand cDNA was synthesized with SuperScript III using a 2:1 mix of oligo-dT and random hexamers. A synthetic immune receptor repertoire was used to assess amplification bias, and residual bias was removed computationally. For the original study's pipeline: Raw reads were preprocessed for error removal, and CDR3 was defined according to IMGT conventions as running from the conserved cysteine to phenylalanine. Clonality was computed by normalizing Shannon entropy by log2 of the number of productive unique TCRs and subtracting the result from 1. CD4 or CD8 identity of scalp clones was inferred by cross-referencing scalp TCRbeta sequences with sorted blood CD4 and CD8 repertoires. Not all clones reach the TCRdb copy of this immuneACCESS table, which keeps in-frame sequences only. Checked studies attribute under half of the gap to unresolved V genes and leave the rest unexplained. V and J calls and clone size are copied from that table; D and trimming were computed from the DNA. Within this sample are 200,000 to 250,000 clones, with 35% to 40% of them counted one time only. The ten biggest clones cover 0.48% of the sample.

The sample's treatment or condition label, in plain terms: oral pan-JAK inhibitor, 5-10 mg twice daily. Lesional scalp punch biopsies and peripheral blood were obtained from alopecia areata patients. After PBMCs were isolated by density centrifugation and stained for CD3, CD4 and CD8, a FACSAria was used to sort CD4+ and CD8+ T cells. CDR1 MNHEY and CDR2 SMNVEV are derived from the germline V gene (reference sequence). V is shortened by 5 bases, J by 2 bases, and the region joining them spans 10 bases. The CDR3 measures 13 amino acids from cysteine to phenylalanine. Here the CDR3 DNA is all that survives: 39 bases in frame from base 1.

The sequence was collected from a human donor with alopecia areata. The sample consisted of CD4+ T cells sorted from blood, taken at approximately week 30, from a patient treated with tofacitinib. The chain couples TRBV27 to TRBJ2-7, with the identity of the D gene unclear. The CDR3: CASSPPPPYEQYF. The bases read TGTGCCAGCAGTCCACCCCCGCCCTACGAGCAGTACTTC.